One and the same sample provided the 8 T cell receptor beta chains below, sequenced in a study of technical replicates of blood from several donors. TCRdb's table, derived via immunoSEQ multiplex PCR, lists solely in-frame clones and lacks some. The sample comprises roughly 93,000 clones, 95% of which are singletons, and around 0.26% rests with the top ten. The sequenced sample was T cells isolated from PBMCs. Receptors originate from a human donor in good health.

The chain has TRBV14 and TRBJ1-1; the match to TRBD1 covers 7 bases. The V segment lost 2 bases and the J segment 9 bases; nucleotides outside the gene matches: 6. Per germline, CDR1 SGHDN and CDR2 FVKESK. This CDR3 comprises 13 residues. The CDR3 DNA reads TGTGCCAGCAGCCAAATACTACAGGGGCAAGCTTTCTTT. Translated: CASSQILQGQAFF.

This clone showed up just a few times. The chain carries TRBV20-1 and TRBJ2-5; TRBD1 agrees at 8 bases. J lost 5 bases, V lost 5 bases, and 1 base had no gene match. The CDR3 is 11 residues long. Germline-derived CDR1 and CDR2 are DFQATT and SNEGSKA (reference sequence). The CDR3 region has the DNA TGCAGTGCTCGACAGGGGGAGACCCAGTACTTC. Protein product: CSARQGETQYF.

V gene TRBV19 combines with J gene TRBJ1-4, with 10 bases aligning to TRBD1. Germline trimming cut 4 bases from V and 5 bases from J; bases unmatched to any gene: 4. In germline, CDR1 is LNHDA, CDR2 SQIVND (reference sequence). The CDR3 extends over 15 amino acids. CDR3 residues: CASSNLGQGNEKLFF. As DNA, the CDR3 is TGTGCCAGTAGTAACCTGGGACAGGGGAATGAAAAACTGTTTTTT.

The chain combines TRBV19 with TRBJ1-5; the D gene is possibly TRBD1 (5 bases). This CDR3 spans 13 amino acids. Germline CDR1 reads LNHDA; CDR2 reads SQIVND (reference sequence). Trimming pared 11 bases from V and 4 bases from J, leaving 15 bases between. As DNA, the CDR3 is TGTGCCGGTGCGAGGGGACTTAATCAGCCCCAGCATTTT. It yields the protein CAGARGLNQPQHF.

The gene calls are TRBV5-1 and TRBJ1-3; D is unclear. The CDR3 is 16 amino acids. Germline lookup yields CDR1 SGHRS and CDR2 YFSETQ. Trimming left V 0 bases short and J 0 bases short, with 10 bases between. The CDR3 bases are TGCGCCAGCAGCTTGGGAGTTGCCTCCTCTGGAAACACCATATATTTT. Translating it yields CASSLGVASSGNTIYF. The full variable domain, in which reference TRBV5-1 and TRBJ1-3 provide the parts outside the CDR3, is KAGVTQTPRYLIKTRGQQVTLSCSPISGHRSVSWYQQTPGQGLQFLFEYFSETQRNKGNFPGRFSGRQFSNSRSEMNVSTLELGDSALYLCASSLGVASSGNTIYFGEGSWLTVV.

J is TRBJ1-2 and V is TRBV9; D is uncertain. V was shortened by 0 bases and J by 5 bases, with 5 bases between the two germline ends. CDR3 length: 12 amino acids. Germline V gene data show CDR1 as SGDLS and CDR2 as YYNGEE. The CDR3 nucleotides read TGTGCCAGCAGCGTAGAGGAGTATGGCTACACCTTC. This encodes CASSVEEYGYTF.

The rearrangement links TRBV28 to TRBJ2-7; TRBD2 matches at 12 bases. This CDR3 comprises 13 residues. The germline gives CDR1 MDHEN, CDR2 SYDVKM. V lost 3 bases to trimming and J lost 9 bases; unmatched junction nucleotides: 3. The CDR3 loop is CASSLGLAGGQYF. The DNA of the CDR3 is TGTGCCAGCAGTTTGGGACTAGCGGGTGGGCAGTACTTC.

This chain links TRBV7-6 with TRBJ2-1; TRBD2 matches 7 bases. Germline CDR1 SGHVS, CDR2 FNYEAQ. This CDR3 has 16 amino acids. The trim removed 5 bases at V and 3 bases at J, leaving 10 bases unmatched. The CDR3: CASSKERESFYNEQFF. DNA for the CDR3: TGTGCCAGCAGCAAAGAGCGGGAAAGCTTCTACAATGAGCAGTTCTTC.